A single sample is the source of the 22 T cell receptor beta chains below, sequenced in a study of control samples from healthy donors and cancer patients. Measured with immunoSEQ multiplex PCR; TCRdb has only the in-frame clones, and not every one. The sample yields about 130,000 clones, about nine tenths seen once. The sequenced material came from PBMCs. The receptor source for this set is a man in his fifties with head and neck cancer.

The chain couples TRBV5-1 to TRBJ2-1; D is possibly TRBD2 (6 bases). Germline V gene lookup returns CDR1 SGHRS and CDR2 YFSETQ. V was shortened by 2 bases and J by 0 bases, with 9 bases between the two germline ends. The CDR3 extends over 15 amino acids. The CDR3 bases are TGCGCCAGCAGCTTAAAAGCGGGCTCCTACAATGAGCAGTTCTTC. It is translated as CASSLKAGSYNEQFF.

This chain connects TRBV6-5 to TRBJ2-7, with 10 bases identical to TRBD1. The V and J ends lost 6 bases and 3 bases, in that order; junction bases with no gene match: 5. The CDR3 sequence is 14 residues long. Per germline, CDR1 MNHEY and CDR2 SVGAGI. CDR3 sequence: CASRAGQGIYEQYF. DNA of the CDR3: TGTGCCAGCAGGGCGGGACAGGGGATCTACGAGCAGTACTTC.

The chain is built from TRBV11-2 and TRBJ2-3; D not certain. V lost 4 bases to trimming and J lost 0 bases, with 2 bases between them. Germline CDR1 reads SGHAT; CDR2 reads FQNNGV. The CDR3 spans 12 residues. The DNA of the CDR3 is TGTGCCAGCAGCTCTAGCACAGATACGCAGTATTTT. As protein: CASSSSTDTQYF.

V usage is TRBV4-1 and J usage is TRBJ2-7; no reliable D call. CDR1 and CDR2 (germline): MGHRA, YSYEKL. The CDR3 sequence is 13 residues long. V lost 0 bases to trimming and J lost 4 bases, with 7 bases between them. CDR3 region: CASSQEGGYEQYF. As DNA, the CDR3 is TGCGCCAGCAGCCAAGAGGGCGGTTACGAGCAGTACTTC.

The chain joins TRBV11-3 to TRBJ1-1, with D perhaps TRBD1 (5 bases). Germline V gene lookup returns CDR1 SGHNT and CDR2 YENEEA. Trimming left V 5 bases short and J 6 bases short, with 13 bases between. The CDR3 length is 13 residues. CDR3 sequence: CASSPYQGAEAFF. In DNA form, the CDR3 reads TGTGCCAGCAGCCCCTACCAGGGAGCTGAAGCTTTCTTT.

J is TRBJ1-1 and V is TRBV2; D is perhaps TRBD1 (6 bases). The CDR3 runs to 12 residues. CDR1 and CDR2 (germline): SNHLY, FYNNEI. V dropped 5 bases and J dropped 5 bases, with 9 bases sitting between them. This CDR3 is CASSRGATEAFF. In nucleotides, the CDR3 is TGTGCCAGCAGTCGGGGGGCAACTGAAGCTTTCTTT.

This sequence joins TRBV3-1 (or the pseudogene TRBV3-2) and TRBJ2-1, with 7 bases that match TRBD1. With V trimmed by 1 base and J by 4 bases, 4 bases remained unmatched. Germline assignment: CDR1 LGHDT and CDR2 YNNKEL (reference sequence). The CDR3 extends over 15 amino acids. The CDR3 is CASSQGVTGYNEQFF. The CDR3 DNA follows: TGTGCCAGCAGCCAAGGAGTGACAGGGTACAATGAGCAGTTCTTC.

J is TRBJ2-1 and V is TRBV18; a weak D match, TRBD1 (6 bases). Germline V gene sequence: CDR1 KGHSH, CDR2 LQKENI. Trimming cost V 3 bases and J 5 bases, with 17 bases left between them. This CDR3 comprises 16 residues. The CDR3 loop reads CASSPYGRGLDNEQFF. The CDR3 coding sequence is TGTGCCAGCTCACCTTACGGCAGGGGTTTGGACAATGAGCAGTTCTTC.

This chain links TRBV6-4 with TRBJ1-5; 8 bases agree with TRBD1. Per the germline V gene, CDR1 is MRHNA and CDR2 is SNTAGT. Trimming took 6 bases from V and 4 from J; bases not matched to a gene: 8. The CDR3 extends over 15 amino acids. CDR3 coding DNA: TGTGCCAGCAGCCGGCCGGGACAGGCGAATCAGCCCCAGCATTTT. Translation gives CASSRPGQANQPQHF.

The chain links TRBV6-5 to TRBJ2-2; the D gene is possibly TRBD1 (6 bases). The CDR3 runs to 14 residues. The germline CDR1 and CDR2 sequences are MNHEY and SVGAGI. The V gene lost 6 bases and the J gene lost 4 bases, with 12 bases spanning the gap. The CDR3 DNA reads TGTGCCAGCAGATTCTCAGGGGTCACCGGGGAGCTGTTTTTT. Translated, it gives CASRFSGVTGELFF.

The CDR3 DNA sequence: TGTGCCAGCAGCTTAGGAAGGGTGGATCAGCCCCAGCATTTT. This gives the protein CASSLGRVDQPQHF. J is TRBJ1-5 and V is TRBV7-9; D ambiguous. This CDR3 comprises 14 residues. Trimming took off 1 base at V and 5 bases at J, with 9 bases between the two ends. Germline V CDR1 and CDR2: SEHNR, FQNEAQ (reference sequence).

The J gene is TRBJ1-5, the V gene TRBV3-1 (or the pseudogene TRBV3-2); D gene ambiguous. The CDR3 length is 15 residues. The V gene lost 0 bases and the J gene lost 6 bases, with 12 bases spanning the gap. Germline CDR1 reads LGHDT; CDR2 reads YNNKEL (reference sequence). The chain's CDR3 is CASSQDPRRSQPQHF. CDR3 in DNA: TGTGCCAGCAGCCAAGATCCCCGGAGGAGTCAGCCCCAGCATTTT.

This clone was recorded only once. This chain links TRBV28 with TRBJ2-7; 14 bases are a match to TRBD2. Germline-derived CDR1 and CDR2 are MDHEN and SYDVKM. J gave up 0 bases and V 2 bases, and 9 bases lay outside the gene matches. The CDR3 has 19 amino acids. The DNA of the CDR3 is TGTGCCAGCAGTTTACCCCTGACTAGCGGGAGGGCCCCCTCCTACGAGCAGTACTTC. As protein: CASSLPLTSGRAPSYEQYF.

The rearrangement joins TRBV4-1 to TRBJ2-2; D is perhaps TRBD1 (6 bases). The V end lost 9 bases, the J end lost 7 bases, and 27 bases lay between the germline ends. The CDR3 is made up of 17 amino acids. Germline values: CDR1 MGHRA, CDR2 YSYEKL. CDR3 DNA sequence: TGCGCCAGTGGAAAATGGCCAGACAGGACCGGCGGCGGGGAGCTGTTTTTT. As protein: CASGKWPDRTGGGELFF.

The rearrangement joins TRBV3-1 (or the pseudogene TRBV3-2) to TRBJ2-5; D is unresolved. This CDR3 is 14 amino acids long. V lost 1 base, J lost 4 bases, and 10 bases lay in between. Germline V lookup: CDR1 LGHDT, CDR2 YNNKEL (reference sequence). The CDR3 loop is CASSQGVGGETQYF. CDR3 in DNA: TGTGCCAGCAGCCAAGGTGTGGGTGGAGAGACCCAGTACTTC.

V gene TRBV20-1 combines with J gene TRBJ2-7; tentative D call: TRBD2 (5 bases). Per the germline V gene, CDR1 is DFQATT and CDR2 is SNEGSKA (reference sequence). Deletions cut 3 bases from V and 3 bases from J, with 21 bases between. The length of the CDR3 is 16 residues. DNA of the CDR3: TGCAGTGCTAGTCTAGGATTATCGACTATCGACTACGAGCAGTACTTC. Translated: CSASLGLSTIDYEQYF.

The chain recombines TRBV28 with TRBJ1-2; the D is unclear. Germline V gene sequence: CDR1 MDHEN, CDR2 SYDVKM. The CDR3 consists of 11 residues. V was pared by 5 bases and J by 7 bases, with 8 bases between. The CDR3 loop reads CASSLSGGYTF. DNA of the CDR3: TGTGCCAGCAGTCTATCGGGTGGCTACACCTTC.

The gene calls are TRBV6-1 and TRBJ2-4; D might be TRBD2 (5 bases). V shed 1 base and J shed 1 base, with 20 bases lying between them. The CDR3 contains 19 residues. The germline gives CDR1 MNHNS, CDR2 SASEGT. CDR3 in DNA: TGTGCCAGCAGTGAAGTGGCTAGCCTAGGGCTATCGGCCAAAAACATTCAGTACTTC. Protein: CASSEVASLGLSAKNIQYF.

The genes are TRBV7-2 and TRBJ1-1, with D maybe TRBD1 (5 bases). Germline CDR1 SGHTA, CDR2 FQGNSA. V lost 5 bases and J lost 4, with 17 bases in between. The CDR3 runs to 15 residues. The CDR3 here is CASSVNQGGGTEAFF. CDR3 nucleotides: TGTGCCAGCAGCGTGAACCAGGGCGGTGGCACTGAAGCTTTCTTT.

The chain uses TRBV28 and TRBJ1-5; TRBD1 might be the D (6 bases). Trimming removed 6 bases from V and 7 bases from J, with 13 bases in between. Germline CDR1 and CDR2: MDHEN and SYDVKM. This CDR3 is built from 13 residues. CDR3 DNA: TGTGCCAGCAGCTTAGGGGGGCTACAGCCCCAGCATTTT. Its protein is CASSLGGLQPQHF.

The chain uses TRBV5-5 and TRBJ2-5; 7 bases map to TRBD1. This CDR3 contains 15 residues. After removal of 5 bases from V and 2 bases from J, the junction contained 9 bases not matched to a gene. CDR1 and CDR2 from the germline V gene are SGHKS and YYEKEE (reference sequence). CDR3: CASRPGTVLQETQYF. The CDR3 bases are TGTGCCAGCAGGCCGGGGACAGTCCTACAAGAGACCCAGTACTTC.

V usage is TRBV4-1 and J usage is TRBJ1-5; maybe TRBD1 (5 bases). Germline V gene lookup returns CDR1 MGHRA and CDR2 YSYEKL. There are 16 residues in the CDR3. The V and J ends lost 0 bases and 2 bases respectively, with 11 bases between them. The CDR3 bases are TGCGCCAGCAGCCAAGAGACAGTAGAGCGCAATCAGCCCCAGCATTTT. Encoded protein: CASSQETVERNQPQHF.